This T cell receptor beta chain is drawn from a study of shared clonotypes between healthy human individuals. Study-wide context: Researchers assigned three CD4 naive, three CD4 memory, two CD8 naive and one CD8 memory plate to each donor. Whole-study findings and limits: The donor pool, a small one, limited the genetic and exposure-history diversity represented.

Germline CDR1 is MNHEY and CDR2 is SVGAGI. Trimming removed 5 bases at V and 6 bases at J, with 17 bases between. This CDR3 is 14 amino acids long. The split of CD4+ cells yielded CD45RA+ naive and CD45RA-negative memory subsets. Remarks on this clone: What it binds is unknown.

An assay was performed, and its level was deep. Sequenced by immunoSEQ multiplex PCR; TCRdb stores in-frame clones only, minus some. The sample carries roughly 2,300,000 clones, about 90% recorded once. The sample comprised naive CD4+ T cells from PBMCs. Sample subset: CD45RA+ positively selected. This chain joins TRBV6-5 and TRBJ2-7; TRBD2 is a possible D gene (5 bases). This receptor was taken from a man aged 18 to 29 in good health. Some clones in this sample may be carry-over from other donors' samples. CDR3 sequence (DNA): TGTGCCAGCAGTAAGCGGCCCCAGGCGTCCGAGCAGTACTTC. This gives the protein CASSKRPQASEQYF.